This TCR beta chain was profiled in a study of graft-versus-host responses after intestinal transplantation. The wider study: Induction with anti-thymocyte globulin, then tacrolimus and steroids for about 3 years, was given to all recipients.

The data were produced by immunoSEQ multiplex PCR, yet TCRdb's version contains in-frame clones alone and is incomplete. The data show 20,000 to 25,000 clones, around 56% seen once. Sorted after the reaction were proliferating CFSE-low CD3+CD4+ and CD3+CD8+ responders. Trimming cost V 5 bases and J 7 bases, with 18 bases left between them. Germline V gene data show CDR1 as LNHDA and CDR2 as SQIVND (reference sequence). The CDR3 loop spans 15 amino acids. This specimen consisted of alloreactive CD4+ T cells from a mixed lymphocyte reaction culture, obtained before intestinal transplant. Documented subset: CFSE-low proliferating T cells sorted from approximately 6-day pre-transplant mixed lymphocyte reaction (GvH or HvG direction). The chain links TRBV19 to TRBJ1-5; D may be TRBD1 (6 bases). The origin of this receptor is a human patient who received an intestinal transplant. CDR3 amino acids: CASSVGQLLGQPQHF. The CDR3 DNA reads TGTGCCAGTAGTGTAGGACAGCTTCTCGGCCAGCCCCAGCATTTT.